This T cell receptor beta chain was recovered during a study of shared clonotypes between healthy human individuals. Study-wide background: Sampling drew on donors who were a couple of women and a few men aged 18 to 49.

In the original workflow: For the immunoSEQ data, sequences were junction-only without quality scores, so filtering differed. Produced via immunoSEQ multiplex PCR; TCRdb's table is partial and in-frame only. Clone size and the V and J calls come from that table; the DNA yielded D and trimming. The sample holds about 2.5 million clones, 85% to 95% seen once. Study conclusions and caveats: Naive CD4 clonotypes were shared across a handful of donors at approximately 5.3%.

Only one count was recorded for this clone. The antigen is undetermined. This sequence originates from a man aged 18 to 29 in good health. Some clones in this sample may be carry-over from other donors' samples. Sequenced: naive CD4+ T cells from PBMCs. Sample subset: CD45RA+ positively selected.

The CDR3 DNA is TGTGCCAGCAGCCGAGACTGGGAAATCCCATACGAGCAGTACTTC. Protein sequence: CASSRDWEIPYEQYF. V is TRBV7-7 and J is TRBJ2-7; no clear D gene. CDR1 and CDR2 from the germline V gene are SSHAT and FNYEAQ (reference sequence). The ends were cut back, 5 bases at V and 4 bases at J, with 18 bases in the middle. The CDR3 consists of 15 residues.